This record covers a single T cell receptor beta chain. The antigen is not known. Germline is not matched at one junction end, which may reflect a read error. The CDR3 length is 18 residues. The germline CDR1 and CDR2 sequences are MNHEY and SMNVEV (reference sequence). The data belong to a study of regulatory T cells in long-lasting Graves disease. Through Arm-PCR of CDR3 regions and iRepertoire HTBI primers, TCR beta libraries were built. TCRdb recomputed calls from the multiplex PCR reads with MiXCR, one row per CDR3 protein. In the table there are fewer than 550,000 distinct CDR3 sequences, about 15% of which are singletons. The sample's time point: newly diagnosed GD, antithyroid drugs for less than 3 months. RNA from PBMCs was the source of the TCR library. Study-level findings and limits: There was favoring of TRBV28, TRBJ1-2 and TRBJ2-5 in persistent disease.

These data also featured in a second study, about T cells in Graves' hyperthyroidism and ophthalmopathy. Turning to that study: Thyroid ultrasound, orbital computed tomography, clinical symptoms, and serum thyroxine and TRAb underpinned diagnoses. Ophthalmopathy could be told apart from stable hyperthyroidism with a 13 V-J model. Before onset, ophthalmopathy was predicted by the model a median around 6 months earlier.

The TCR was taken from a middle-aged woman with Graves disease. This chain connects TRBV27 to TRBJ1-3; 10 bases align to TRBD1. Sequenced material: peripheral blood mononuclear cells (PBMCs), taken at new diagnosis, from a patient treated with antithyroid drugs. The CDR3 region is CAGSTNRDRGTHGNTIYF. The CDR3, as DNA: TGTGCCGGCAGTACAAACCGGGACAGGGGAACTCATGGAAACACCATATATTTT.